These 28 T cell receptor beta chains were all obtained from the same sample, sequenced in a study of shared T cell receptors in the human thymus. Clones were read by immunoSEQ multiplex PCR, and TCRdb kept only the in-frame ones, dropping some. The repertoire holds about 660,000 clones, with approximately 90% as singletons. These data also formed part of another study, on human thymus T cells.

Sample: thymocytes. Receptor source: a boy under two years old with a congenital heart defect.

The rearrangement joins TRBV4-1 to TRBJ1-2; 8 positions match TRBD1. This CDR3 spans 16 amino acids. With V trimmed by 4 bases and J by 5 bases, 12 bases remained unmatched. Germline loops: CDR1 MGHRA, CDR2 YSYEKL. Here the CDR3 reads CASSLHGQGLGYGYTF. CDR3 nucleotide sequence: TGCGCCAGCAGCCTACATGGACAGGGCTTGGGGTATGGCTACACCTTC.

The chain has TRBV7-3 and TRBJ2-7, with 8 positions matching TRBD2. V gave up 1 base and J gave up 2 bases; unmatched junction bases: 7. Germline CDR1 is SGHTA and CDR2 is FQGTGA. This CDR3 is 16 amino acids long. DNA for the CDR3: TGTGCCAGCAGCTTAAAACTTGCGGGAGGTCCCTACGAGCAGTACTTC. This codes for CASSLKLAGGPYEQYF.

The chain recombines TRBV7-2 with TRBJ2-7, with 8 bases lining up with TRBD1. Germline CDR1 is SGHTA and CDR2 is FQGNSA. Germline trimming cut 6 bases from V and 5 bases from J; bases unmatched to any gene: 15. CDR3 length: 16 residues. The CDR3 region is CASRRGLDRGGNEQYF. The CDR3 coding sequence is TGTGCCAGCAGACGAGGCCTTGACAGGGGAGGCAACGAGCAGTACTTC.

This clone has only one observation. V and J are TRBV6-1 and TRBJ2-7, with 7 bases lining up with TRBD1. CDR1 and CDR2 (germline): MNHNS, SASEGT. There are 14 residues in the CDR3. With 7 bases clipped from V and 1 base from J, the junction kept 7 bases outside the gene matches. The CDR3: CASTRTGLSYEQYF. The CDR3 DNA sequence: TGTGCCAGCACCCGGACAGGTTTGTCCTACGAGCAGTACTTC.

The rearrangement joins TRBV5-6 to TRBJ1-2, with 8 bases fitting TRBD1. Germline-derived CDR1 and CDR2 are SGHDT and YYEEEE. The CDR3 covers 12 residues. After removal of 3 bases from V and 8 bases from J, the junction contained 3 bases not matched to a gene. The CDR3 loop is CASSSSGGGYTF. The CDR3 DNA reads as TGTGCCAGCAGCTCTTCAGGGGGCGGCTACACCTTC.

The chain is built from TRBV10-3 and TRBJ2-7; D is ambiguous. In germline, CDR1 is ENHRY, CDR2 SYGVKD. V lost 4 bases and J lost 0, with 7 bases in between. The CDR3 consists of 13 residues. In DNA form, the CDR3 reads TGTGCCATCAGTGGAACTATCTCCTACGAGCAGTACTTC. This codes for CAISGTISYEQYF.

The chain employs TRBV4-3 and TRBJ2-3, with 8 positions matching TRBD1. Looked up from germline, CDR1 is LGHNA and CDR2 is YSLEER. Trimming took 6 bases from V and 6 from J; bases not matched to a gene: 5. This CDR3 region has 13 residues. The CDR3 coding sequence is TGCGCCAGCAGGTTACACAGGGGGGATACGCAGTATTTT. Protein: CASRLHRGDTQYF.

The J gene is TRBJ1-1, the V gene TRBV30, with D unclear. V was cut by 3 bases and J by 0 bases, with 5 bases left in between. The CDR3 is 12 amino acids. Germline-derived CDR1 and CDR2 are GTSNPN and SVGIG (reference sequence). CDR3 DNA sequence: TGTGCCTGGAGCCCCATGAACACTGAAGCTTTCTTT. Amino acid sequence: CAWSPMNTEAFF.

The J gene is TRBJ2-7, the V gene TRBV7-2; 12 bases are shared with TRBD2. The CDR3 consists of 15 residues. Germline V CDR1 and CDR2: SGHTA, FQGNSA. V was pared by 5 bases and J by 12 bases, with 14 bases of the junction left unmatched. CDR3 in amino acids: CASSPLAGGPQGRYF. The CDR3 DNA follows: TGTGCCAGCAGCCCGCTAGCGGGAGGGCCGCAGGGTCGGTACTTC.

This clone was observed a handful of times. The chain carries TRBV5-1 and TRBJ2-1; TRBD2 matches at 13 bases. The CDR3 has 16 residues. J was trimmed by 5 bases and V by 4 bases; bases with no gene match: 6. Per the germline V gene, CDR1 is SGHRS and CDR2 is YFSETQ. The CDR3 sequence is CASSPRTSGSNNEQFF. In DNA, the CDR3 is TGCGCCAGCAGCCCCCGGACTAGCGGGAGCAACAATGAGCAGTTCTTC.

This chain links TRBV11-3 with TRBJ2-7; D gene ambiguous. This CDR3 has 14 amino acids. Deletions cut 3 bases from V and 3 bases from J, with 12 bases between. Germline CDR1 reads SGHNT; CDR2 reads YENEEA. The CDR3 sequence is CASSLYFRGYEQYF. The CDR3 DNA is TGTGCCAGCAGCTTGTATTTCAGAGGCTACGAGCAGTACTTC.

This clone was detected only once. V and J are TRBV11-2 and TRBJ1-4; 9 bases are shared with TRBD1. The CDR3 spans 14 residues. CDR1 is SGHAT and CDR2 is FQNNGV in the germline V gene. V shed 6 bases, J shed 6 bases, and the junction held 5 bases outside the gene matches. The CDR3 region is CASRDRTGDEKLFF. CDR3 coding DNA: TGTGCCAGCAGAGATAGGACAGGGGATGAAAAACTGTTTTTT.

The chain joins TRBV5-1 to TRBJ2-5; 7 bases agree with TRBD1. Germline V CDR1 and CDR2: SGHRS, YFSETQ. J was trimmed by 0 bases and V by 3 bases; bases with no gene match: 5. The CDR3 is made up of 15 amino acids. The CDR3 nucleotides are TGCGCCAGCAGCTCCTCCGGGACAGACCAAGAGACCCAGTACTTC. The encoded protein is CASSSSGTDQETQYF.

The chain uses TRBV15 and TRBJ1-1, with TRBD1 matching 12 bases. Germline CDR1 reads LNHNV; CDR2 reads YYDKDF (reference sequence). There are 17 residues in the CDR3. With 4 bases clipped from V and 3 bases from J, the junction kept 9 bases outside the gene matches. The CDR3 reads CATSTSGTGGADTEAFF. DNA of the CDR3: TGTGCCACCAGCACCTCCGGGACAGGGGGCGCGGACACTGAAGCTTTCTTT.

This chain connects TRBV9 to TRBJ2-3; 8 bases are shared with TRBD1. Trimming removed 3 bases from V and 2 bases from J; junction bases left unmatched: 5. The germline V gene encodes CDR1 SGDLS and CDR2 YYNGEE. The CDR3 runs to 15 residues. DNA of the CDR3: TGTGCCAGCAGCGACCGGGACAGGCTCACAGATACGCAGTATTTT. Encoded protein: CASSDRDRLTDTQYF.

The V gene is TRBV10-2, the J gene TRBJ2-5; 8 nucleotides line up with TRBD1. Germline loops: CDR1 WSHSY, CDR2 SAAADI. The CDR3 contains 17 residues. The V segment lost 3 bases and the J segment 4 bases; nucleotides outside the gene matches: 13. CDR3 protein: CASSEWGGRGRGETQYF. DNA for the CDR3: TGCGCCAGCAGTGAATGGGGTGGCAGGGGGCGAGGAGAGACCCAGTACTTC.

This chain uses TRBV7-9 with TRBJ2-1; 9 bases map to TRBD2. The germline V gene has CDR1 SEHNR and CDR2 FQNEAQ (reference sequence). Unmatched junction bases numbered 8, after V lost 5 bases and J lost 9 bases. The CDR3 consists of 14 residues. The CDR3 nucleotides read TGTGCCAGCAGCCCTTCCGGGACTAGCTCTGAGCAGTTCTTC. It yields the protein CASSPSGTSSEQFF. The variable domain in full, with the rest retrieved from reference TRBV7-9 and TRBJ2-1, is DTGVSQNPRHKITKRGQNVTFRCDPISEHNRLYWYRQTLGQGPEFLTYFQNEAQLEKSRLLSDRFSAERPKGSFSTLEIQRTEQGDSAMYLCASSPSGTSSEQFFGPGTRLTVL.

V usage is TRBV11-2 and J usage is TRBJ2-7; TRBD2 might be the D (5 bases). The CDR3 is 14 residues long. Trimming cost V 1 base and J 6 bases, with 13 bases left between them. From germline, CDR1 is SGHAT and CDR2 FQNNGV. This chain's CDR3 is CASSLALGGAEQYF. The DNA for the CDR3 is TGTGCCAGCAGCTTAGCTCTAGGAGGCGCCGAGCAGTACTTC.

The genes are TRBV12-5 and TRBJ2-3, with 9 bases aligning to TRBD2. V was clipped by 0 bases and J by 6 bases; unmatched bases: 10. Germline loops: CDR1 LGHNT, CDR2 FRNRAP. The CDR3 covers 17 residues. CDR3 sequence reads: CASGLVSPSGDLDTQYF. CDR3 nucleotides: TGTGCTAGTGGTTTGGTATCGCCTAGCGGGGACCTCGATACGCAGTATTTT.

This rearrangement joins TRBV6-1 to TRBJ1-2; possibly TRBD1 for D (6 bases). The CDR3 consists of 14 residues. Germline V gene data show CDR1 as MNHNS and CDR2 as SASEGT. V lost 6 bases, J lost 3 bases, and 14 bases lay in between. The CDR3 loop reads CASSPRGMYYGYTF. For the CDR3, the DNA is TGTGCCAGCAGCCCCAGGGGAATGTACTATGGCTACACCTTC.

The chain combines TRBV10-3 with TRBJ2-7, with TRBD2 identical over 11 bases. V dropped 0 bases and J dropped 3; count of bases not matched to a gene: 7. Germline V gene data show CDR1 as ENHRY and CDR2 as SYGVKD. CDR3 length: 17 amino acids. DNA for the CDR3: TGTGCCATCAGTGAGTCGATATCTAGCGGGGGGTTCTACGAGCAGTACTTC. This gives the protein CAISESISSGGFYEQYF.

This chain connects TRBV6-6 to TRBJ2-7; 8 bases fit TRBD2. Germline CDR1 is MNHNY and CDR2 is SVGAGI (reference sequence). The CDR3 has 13 residues. V gave up 6 bases and J gave up 3 bases; unmatched junction bases: 4. CDR3 sequence: CASRLAENYEQYF. CDR3 DNA: TGTGCCAGCAGACTAGCGGAAAACTACGAGCAGTACTTC.

The J gene is TRBJ2-7, the V gene TRBV5-1, with 12 bases matching TRBD1. With 8 bases clipped from V and 4 bases from J, the junction kept 19 bases outside the gene matches. CDR3 length: 18 residues. The germline V gene encodes CDR1 SGHRS and CDR2 YFSETQ. This CDR3 is CASRTGTGGRLGIYEQYF. CDR3 nucleotide sequence: TGCGCCAGTCGGACCGGGACAGGGGGCCGATTGGGCATATACGAGCAGTACTTC.

The CDR3 sequence is CASSPGLGEKLFF. CDR3 nucleotides: TGTGCCAGCAGCCCTGGTTTGGGCGAAAAACTGTTTTTT. This chain joins TRBV7-9 and TRBJ1-4; D is unclear. CDR1 SEHNR and CDR2 FQNEAQ come from the germline V gene (reference sequence). The CDR3 totals 13 residues. V lost 5 bases, J lost 8 bases, and 12 bases lay in between. The full variable domain, completed using reference TRBV7-9 and TRBJ1-4, is DTGVSQNPRHKITKRGQNVTFRCDPISEHNRLYWYRQTLGQGPEFLTYFQNEAQLEKSRLLSDRFSAERPKGSFSTLEIQRTEQGDSAMYLCASSPGLGEKLFFGSGTQLSVL.

The J gene is TRBJ2-7, the V gene TRBV27; 7 nucleotides align to TRBD1. V shed 6 bases, J shed 3 bases, and the junction held 8 bases outside the gene matches. There are 14 residues in the CDR3. Germline CDR1 is MNHEY and CDR2 is SMNVEV (reference sequence). The CDR3 bases are TGTGCCAGCAGAGGGCAGGGGGACCACTACGAGCAGTACTTC. Its protein product is CASRGQGDHYEQYF.

This clone was counted once. One end of the junction does not line up with germline, which may come from a read error. The chain uses TRBV5-4 and TRBJ1-1; 8 nucleotides match TRBD1. The CDR3 contains 16 residues. Germline CDR1 reads SGHNT; CDR2 reads YYREEE (reference sequence). This chain's CDR3 is CTSSPNRGSMNTEAFF. Written as DNA, the CDR3 is TGTACCAGCAGCCCCAACAGGGGGAGTATGAACACTGAAGCTTTCTTT.

This clone was recorded only once. This chain connects TRBV5-6 to TRBJ1-2; D is unclear. Trimming pared 0 bases from V and 4 bases from J, leaving 13 bases between. CDR3 length: 15 residues. Germline V gene data show CDR1 as SGHDT and CDR2 as YYEEEE. CDR3 sequence: CASSLAVAPVYGYTF. CDR3 nucleotides: TGTGCCAGCAGCTTGGCCGTCGCCCCAGTCTATGGCTACACCTTC.

The chain carries TRBV5-4 and TRBJ2-5, with D possibly matching TRBD1 (7 bases). CDR1 is SGHNT, CDR2 YYREEE, per germline (reference sequence). Trimming pared 5 bases from V and 5 bases from J, leaving 13 bases between. CDR3 length: 13 residues. CDR3 DNA: TGTGCCAGCAGGGAGGGACAGCGGGAGACCCAGTACTTC. Amino acids: CASREGQRETQYF.